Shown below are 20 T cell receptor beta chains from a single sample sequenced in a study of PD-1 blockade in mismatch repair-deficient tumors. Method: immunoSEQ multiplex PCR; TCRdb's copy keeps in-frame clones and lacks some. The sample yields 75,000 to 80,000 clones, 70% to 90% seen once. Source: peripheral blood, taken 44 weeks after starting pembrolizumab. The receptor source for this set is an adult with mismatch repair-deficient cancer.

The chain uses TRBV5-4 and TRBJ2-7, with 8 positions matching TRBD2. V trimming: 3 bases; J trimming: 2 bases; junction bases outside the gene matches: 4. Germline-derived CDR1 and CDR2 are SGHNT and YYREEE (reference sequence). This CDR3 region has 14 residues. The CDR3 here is CASSSGTRTYEQYF. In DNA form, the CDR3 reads TGTGCCAGCAGCTCAGGGACTAGAACCTACGAGCAGTACTTC.

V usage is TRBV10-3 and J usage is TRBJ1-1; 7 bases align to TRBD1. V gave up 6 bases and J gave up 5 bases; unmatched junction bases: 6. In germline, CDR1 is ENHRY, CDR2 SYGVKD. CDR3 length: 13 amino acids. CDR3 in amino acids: CAISLDRRTEAFF. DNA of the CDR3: TGTGCCATCAGCTTGGACAGGCGAACTGAAGCTTTCTTT.

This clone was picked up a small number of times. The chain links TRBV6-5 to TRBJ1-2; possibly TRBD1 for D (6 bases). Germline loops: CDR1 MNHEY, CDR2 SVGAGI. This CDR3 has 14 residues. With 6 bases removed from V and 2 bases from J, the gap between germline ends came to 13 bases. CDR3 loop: CASSPGQTNYGYTF. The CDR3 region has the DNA TGTGCCAGCAGCCCAGGACAGACAAACTATGGCTACACCTTC.

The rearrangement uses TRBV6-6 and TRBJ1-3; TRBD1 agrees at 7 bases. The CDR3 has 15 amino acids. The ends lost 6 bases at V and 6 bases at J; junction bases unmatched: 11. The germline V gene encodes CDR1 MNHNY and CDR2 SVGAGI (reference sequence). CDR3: CASRTTGTLENTIYF. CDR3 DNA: TGTGCCAGCAGAACGACAGGGACTCTTGAAAACACCATATATTTT.

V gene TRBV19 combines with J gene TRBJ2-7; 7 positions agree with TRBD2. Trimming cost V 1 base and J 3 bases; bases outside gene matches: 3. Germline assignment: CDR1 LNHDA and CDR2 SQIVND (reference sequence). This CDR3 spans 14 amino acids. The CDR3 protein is CASSIVASGYEQYF. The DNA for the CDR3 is TGTGCCAGTAGTATAGTTGCTAGCGGCTACGAGCAGTACTTC.

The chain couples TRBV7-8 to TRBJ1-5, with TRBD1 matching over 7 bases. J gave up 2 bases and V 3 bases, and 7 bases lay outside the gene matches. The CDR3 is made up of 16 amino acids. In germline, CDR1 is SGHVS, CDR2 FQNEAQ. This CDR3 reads CASSLTYDRGNQPQHF. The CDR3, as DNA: TGTGCCAGCAGCTTGACCTATGACAGGGGCAATCAGCCCCAGCATTTT.

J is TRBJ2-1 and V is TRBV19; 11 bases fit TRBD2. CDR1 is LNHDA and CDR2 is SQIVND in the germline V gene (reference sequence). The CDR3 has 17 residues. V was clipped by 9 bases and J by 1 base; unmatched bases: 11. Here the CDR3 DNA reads TGTGCCAGCAGCACCGGGACTAGCGGATATTCCTACAATGAGCAGTTCTTC. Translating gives CASSTGTSGYSYNEQFF.

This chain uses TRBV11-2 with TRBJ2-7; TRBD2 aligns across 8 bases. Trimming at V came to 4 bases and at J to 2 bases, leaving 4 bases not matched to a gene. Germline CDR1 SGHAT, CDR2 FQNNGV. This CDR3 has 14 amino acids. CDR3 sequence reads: CASSSGGRTYEQYF. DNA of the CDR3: TGTGCCAGCAGCTCTGGCGGGAGGACCTACGAGCAGTACTTC.

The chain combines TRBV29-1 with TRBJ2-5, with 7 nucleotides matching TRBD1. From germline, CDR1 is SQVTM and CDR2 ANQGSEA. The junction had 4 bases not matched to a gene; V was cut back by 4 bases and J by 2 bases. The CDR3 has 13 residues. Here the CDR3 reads CSVGGQPQETQYF. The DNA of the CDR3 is TGCAGCGTTGGGGGACAGCCTCAAGAGACCCAGTACTTC.

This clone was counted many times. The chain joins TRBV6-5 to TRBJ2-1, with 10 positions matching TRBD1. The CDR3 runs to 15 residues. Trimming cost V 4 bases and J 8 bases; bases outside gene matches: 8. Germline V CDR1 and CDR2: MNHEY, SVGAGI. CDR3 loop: CASSSPDRGHDEQFF. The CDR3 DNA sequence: TGTGCCAGCAGTTCGCCCGACAGGGGGCATGATGAGCAGTTCTTC.

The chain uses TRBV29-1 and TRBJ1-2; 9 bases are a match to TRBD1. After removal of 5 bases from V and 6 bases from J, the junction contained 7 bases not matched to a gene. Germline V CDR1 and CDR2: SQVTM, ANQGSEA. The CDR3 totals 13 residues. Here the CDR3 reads CSVLTGGADGYTF. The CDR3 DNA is TGCAGCGTTCTTACAGGGGGCGCGGATGGCTACACCTTC. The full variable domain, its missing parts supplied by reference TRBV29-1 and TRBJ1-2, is SAVISQKPSRDICQRGTSLTIQCQVDSQVTMMFWYRQQPGQSLTLIATANQGSEATYESGFVIDKFPISRPNLTFSTLTVSNMSPEDSSIYLCSVLTGGADGYTFGSGTRLTVV.

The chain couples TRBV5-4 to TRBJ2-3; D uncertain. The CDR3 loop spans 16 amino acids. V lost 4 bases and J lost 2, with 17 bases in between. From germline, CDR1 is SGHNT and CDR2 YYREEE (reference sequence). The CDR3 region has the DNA TGTGCCAGCAGCCGAGGAAGCGACATATCCACAGATACGCAGTATTTT. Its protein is CASSRGSDISTDTQYF.

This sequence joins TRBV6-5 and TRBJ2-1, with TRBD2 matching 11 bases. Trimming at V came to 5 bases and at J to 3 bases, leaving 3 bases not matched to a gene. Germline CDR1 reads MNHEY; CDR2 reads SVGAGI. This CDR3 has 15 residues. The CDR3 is CASSKTSGNYNEQFF. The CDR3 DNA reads TGTGCCAGCAGTAAGACTAGCGGGAACTACAATGAGCAGTTCTTC.

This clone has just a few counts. CDR3 protein: CASTRYQETQYF. Here the CDR3 DNA reads TGTGCCAGCACCCGGTACCAAGAGACCCAGTACTTC. The V and J genes are TRBV2 and TRBJ2-5; D call uncertain. Trimming removed 7 bases at V and 0 bases at J, with 6 bases between. The germline V gene has CDR1 SNHLY and CDR2 FYNNEI. There are 12 residues in the CDR3.

This chain's CDR3 is CASSEAQRVPNTDTQYF. CDR3 sequence (DNA): TGTGCCAGCAGTGAAGCGCAGCGAGTCCCTAACACAGATACGCAGTATTTT. The V and J genes are TRBV2 and TRBJ2-3; no reliable D call. Between the trimmed V and J ends, which lost 0 bases and 2 bases, there was a span of 15 bases. Germline V gene lookup returns CDR1 SNHLY and CDR2 FYNNEI. CDR3 length: 17 residues.

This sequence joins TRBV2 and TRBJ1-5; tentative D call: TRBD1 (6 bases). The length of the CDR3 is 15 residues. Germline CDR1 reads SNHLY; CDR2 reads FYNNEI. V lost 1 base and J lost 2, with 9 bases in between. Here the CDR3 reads CASSEGKGGNQPQHF. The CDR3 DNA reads TGTGCCAGCAGTGAAGGGAAGGGGGGCAATCAGCCCCAGCATTTT.

CDR3 sequence (DNA): TGTGCCAGCAGTGAAATAGCCAAGGCTGAGCAGTTCTTC. This translates into CASSEIAKAEQFF. The chain links TRBV6-1 to TRBJ2-1; D call uncertain. Trimming removed 2 bases at V and 9 bases at J, with 11 bases between. This CDR3 comprises 13 residues. CDR1 and CDR2 from the germline V gene are MNHNS and SASEGT.

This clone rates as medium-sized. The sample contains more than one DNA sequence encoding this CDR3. The CDR3, as DNA: TGCGCCAGCAGTCCCGGGACAGGGAACACTGAAGCTTTCTTT. It is translated as CASSPGTGNTEAFF. V gene TRBV5-1 combines with J gene TRBJ1-1, with TRBD1 matching over 8 bases. Germline CDR1 and CDR2: SGHRS and YFSETQ. The length of the CDR3 is 14 residues. V gave up 5 bases and J gave up 1 base; unmatched junction bases: 4.

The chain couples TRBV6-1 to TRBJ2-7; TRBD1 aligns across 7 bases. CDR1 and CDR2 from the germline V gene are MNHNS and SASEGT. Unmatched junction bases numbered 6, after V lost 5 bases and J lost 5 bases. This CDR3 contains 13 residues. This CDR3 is CASSPTGFDEQYF. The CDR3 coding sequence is TGTGCCAGCAGTCCGACAGGGTTCGACGAGCAGTACTTC.

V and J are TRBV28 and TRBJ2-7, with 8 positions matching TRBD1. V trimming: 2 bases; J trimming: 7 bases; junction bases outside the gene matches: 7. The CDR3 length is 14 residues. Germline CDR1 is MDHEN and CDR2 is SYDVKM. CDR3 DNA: TGTGCCAGCAGTTTAAGGCAGGGGGCTGAGGAGCAGTACTTC. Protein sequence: CASSLRQGAEEQYF.